Ten or more counts support the clone carrying this TCR beta chain. CDR3 size: 15 residues. J lost 1 base, V lost 4 bases, and 6 bases had no gene match. Germline CDR1 reads SGHAT; CDR2 reads FQNNGV. The record originates from a study of identical twins. TCRdb re-analysed the 5' RACE reads in MiXCR, keeping a single row per CDR3 protein. The sample carries 700,000 or so distinct CDR3 sequences, more than 6.5% recorded once. The data were also submitted as part of a second study, on yellow fever vaccine responses in identical twins.

The V gene is TRBV11-2, the J gene TRBJ2-7, with TRBD1 matching over 8 bases. The source material was PBMCs. The source is a woman between 18 and 29 years old in good health. The CDR3 DNA is TGTGCCAGCAGCTATAATGACAGGGGATCCTACGAGCAGTACTTC. Translated: CASSYNDRGSYEQYF. The full variable domain, in which reference TRBV11-2 and TRBJ2-7 provide the parts outside the CDR3, is EAGVAQSPRYKIIEKRQSVAFWCNPISGHATLYWYQQILGQGPKLLIQFQNNGVVDDSQLPKDRFSAERLKGVDSTLKIQPAKLEDSAVYLCASSYNDRGSYEQYFGPGTRLTVT.